The 23 T cell receptor beta chains in this list originate from one sample, sequenced in a study of CD8+ T cells in alopecia areata. It was cDNA, reverse transcribed from extracted RNA, that served as the sequencing template. Clones were sequenced by immunoSEQ multiplex PCR, and TCRdb holds only the in-frame ones, with some missing. In the table there are more than 75,000 clones, about two fifths of which are singletons. Sequencing used CD4+ T cells sorted from blood. These receptor sequences come from a human donor with alopecia areata.

The chain is built from TRBV6-5 and TRBJ1-5, with D perhaps matching TRBD1 (6 bases). Germline CDR1 reads MNHEY; CDR2 reads SVGAGI. This CDR3 region has 13 residues. Trimming took off 2 bases at V and 8 bases at J, with 10 bases between the two ends. CDR3 sequence reads: CASSYEGGEPQHF. The CDR3 DNA follows: TGTGCCAGCAGTTACGAGGGGGGCGAGCCCCAGCATTTT.

This clone has just a few counts. The rearrangement joins TRBV29-1 to TRBJ1-5; 7 bases are a match to TRBD1. CDR1 SQVTM and CDR2 ANQGSEA come from the germline V gene. V lost 6 bases to trimming and J lost 0 bases; unmatched junction nucleotides: 8. The CDR3 extends over 15 amino acids. The DNA of the CDR3 is TGCAGCGTGGCGGAGACAGGGAATAGCAATCAGCCCCAGCATTTT. Its protein product is CSVAETGNSNQPQHF.

V and J are TRBV5-1 and TRBJ2-7; 9 positions match TRBD2. V gave up 1 base and J gave up 1 base; unmatched junction bases: 3. CDR1 and CDR2 from the germline V gene are SGHRS and YFSETQ. The length of the CDR3 is 15 residues. CDR3 sequence reads: CASSLTSGSSYEQYF. CDR3 DNA: TGCGCCAGCAGCTTGACTAGCGGGTCTTCCTACGAGCAGTACTTC.

The rearrangement joins TRBV7-2 to TRBJ2-7; no clear D. The CDR3 spans 15 residues. V was shortened by 3 bases and J by 0 bases, with 12 bases between the two germline ends. Germline V CDR1 and CDR2: SGHTA, FQGNSA. The CDR3 is CASSFNYLSSYEQYF. For the CDR3, the DNA is TGTGCCAGCAGCTTTAATTACCTGAGCTCCTACGAGCAGTACTTC. The complete variable domain, with remaining parts taken from reference TRBV7-2 and TRBJ2-7, reads GAGVSQSPSNKVTEKGKDVELRCDPISGHTALYWYRQSLGQGLEFLIYFQGNSAPDKSGLPSDRFSAERTGGSVSTLTIQRTQQEDSAVYLCASSFNYLSSYEQYFGPGTRLTVT.

V is TRBV30 and J is TRBJ1-1, with 7 bases that match TRBD1. The CDR3 sequence is 13 residues long. The J segment lost 1 base and the V segment lost 3 bases, leaving 2 bases of the junction unmatched. Germline V gene data show CDR1 as GTSNPN and CDR2 as SVGIG (reference sequence). The CDR3 region is CAWRRTGNTEAFF. CDR3 sequence (DNA): TGTGCCTGGAGGAGGACAGGGAACACTGAAGCTTTCTTT.

This chain links TRBV5-6 with TRBJ2-3, with D possibly matching TRBD2 (6 bases). The germline gives CDR1 SGHDT, CDR2 YYEEEE. The CDR3 covers 15 residues. Trimming removed 4 bases from V and 2 bases from J, with 14 bases in between. Here the CDR3 reads CASSPIGGNTDTQYF. CDR3 bases: TGTGCCAGCAGCCCGATTGGGGGGAACACAGATACGCAGTATTTT.

The chain combines TRBV30 with TRBJ1-2, with D uncertain. This CDR3 has 14 residues. Between the trimmed V and J ends, which lost 3 bases and 3 bases, there was a span of 14 bases. The germline CDR1 and CDR2 sequences are GTSNPN and SVGIG (reference sequence). CDR3 sequence: CAWRWQEGYYGYTF. The CDR3 bases are TGTGCCTGGAGATGGCAGGAAGGATACTATGGCTACACCTTC.

This clone was seen a handful of times. The chain combines TRBV27 with TRBJ2-1; TRBD2 is a possible D gene (6 bases). CDR1 is MNHEY and CDR2 is SMNVEV in the germline V gene (reference sequence). This CDR3 spans 14 amino acids. The V and J ends lost 5 bases and 7 bases respectively, with 15 bases between them. CDR3 sequence: CASSPRRGSNEQFF. The CDR3, as DNA: TGTGCCAGCAGTCCACGACGGGGGAGTAATGAGCAGTTCTTC.

Only a few counts were recorded for this clone. The rearrangement links TRBV5-1 to TRBJ1-6; tentative D call: TRBD1 (6 bases). The CDR3 totals 15 residues. V lost 4 bases to trimming and J lost 5 bases, with 13 bases between them. Germline CDR1 is SGHRS and CDR2 is YFSETQ. CDR3 region: CASSGTGRDNSPLHF. As DNA, the CDR3 is TGCGCCAGCAGCGGTACAGGGCGGGATAATTCACCCCTCCACTTT. The variable domain in full, completed from reference TRBV5-1 and TRBJ1-6, reads KAGVTQTPRYLIKTRGQQVTLSCSPISGHRSVSWYQQTPGQGLQFLFEYFSETQRNKGNFPGRFSGRQFSNSRSEMNVSTLELGDSALYLCASSGTGRDNSPLHFGNGTRLTVT.

This chain uses TRBV7-8 with TRBJ2-3, with 10 bases lining up with TRBD2. V shed 5 bases, J shed 3 bases, and the junction held 8 bases outside the gene matches. The CDR3 is 16 amino acids. The germline CDR1 and CDR2 sequences are SGHVS and FQNEAQ. The CDR3 loop is CASSLTGTSATDTQYF. CDR3 sequence (DNA): TGTGCCAGCAGCCTCACCGGGACTAGCGCGACAGATACGCAGTATTTT.

The chain employs TRBV5-1 and TRBJ2-1, with 11 bases identical to TRBD2. J gave up 0 bases and V 1 base, and 0 bases lay outside the gene matches. CDR1 is SGHRS and CDR2 is YFSETQ in the germline V gene. This CDR3 comprises 16 residues. CDR3 residues: CASSLTSGSSYNEQFF. The CDR3 region has the DNA TGCGCCAGCAGCTTGACTAGCGGGAGCTCCTACAATGAGCAGTTCTTC.

The V gene is TRBV14, the J gene TRBJ2-2; D uncertain. With 1 base removed from V and 1 base from J, the gap between germline ends came to 7 bases. Germline CDR1 is SGHDN and CDR2 is FVKESK. The CDR3 contains 15 residues. The CDR3 nucleotides read TGTGCCAGCAGCCAAGGGATTCTGAACACCGGGGAGCTGTTTTTT. It codes for CASSQGILNTGELFF. The entire variable domain, with the rest obtained from reference TRBV14 and TRBJ2-2, is as follows: EAGVTQFPSHSVIEKGQTVTLRCDPISGHDNLYWYRRVMGKEIKFLLHFVKESKQDESGMPNNRFLAERTGGTYSTLKVQPAELEDSGVYFCASSQGILNTGELFFGEGSRLTVL.

The chain has TRBV5-1 and TRBJ2-5; 7 bases align to TRBD1. The CDR3 is made up of 14 amino acids. Germline CDR1 and CDR2: SGHRS and YFSETQ. Trimming cost V 4 bases and J 5 bases; bases outside gene matches: 8. The CDR3 DNA sequence: TGCGCCAGCAGCACGGGACAGTCCACGGAGACCCAGTACTTC. Translating gives CASSTGQSTETQYF.

The chain recombines TRBV30 with TRBJ2-7; D uncertain. This CDR3 contains 12 residues. Germline V CDR1 and CDR2: GTSNPN, SVGIG (reference sequence). The V gene lost 4 bases and the J gene lost 0 bases, with 7 bases spanning the gap. CDR3 nucleotide sequence: TGTGCCTGGAAAGGGAACTCCTACGAGCAGTACTTC. Its translation is CAWKGNSYEQYF. Full variable domain (remainder filled in from reference TRBV30 and TRBJ2-7): SQTIHQWPATLVQPVGSPLSLECTVEGTSNPNLYWYRQAAGRGLQLLFYSVGIGQISSEVPQNLSASRPQDRQFILSSKKLLLSDSGFYLCAWKGNSYEQYFGPGTRLTVT.

This chain links TRBV5-1 with TRBJ1-1, with 11 bases identical to TRBD1. Unmatched junction bases numbered 9, after V lost 1 base and J lost 10 bases. The CDR3 spans 15 residues. CDR1 SGHRS and CDR2 YFSETQ come from the germline V gene. Written as DNA, the CDR3 is TGCGCCAGCAGCTTGTCACCTGTGGACAGGGGGCGAGCTTTCTTT. It codes for CASSLSPVDRGRAFF.

This clone was seen more than once but under ten times. This chain links TRBV20-1 with TRBJ2-1; D perhaps matches TRBD1 (6 bases). Germline lookup yields CDR1 DFQATT and CDR2 SNEGSKA (reference sequence). V dropped 6 bases and J dropped 9 bases, with 12 bases sitting between them. The CDR3 covers 11 residues. CDR3 DNA sequence: TGCAGTGCGAGACAGGCCAGTGAGCAGTTCTTC. Protein sequence: CSARQASEQFF.

The rearrangement links TRBV7-9 to TRBJ1-2; 7 positions agree with TRBD1. This CDR3 is built from 14 residues. V dropped 4 bases and J dropped 5; count of bases not matched to a gene: 7. Germline assignment: CDR1 SEHNR and CDR2 FQNEAQ (reference sequence). The CDR3 sequence: CASSSDREGYGYTF. DNA of the CDR3: TGTGCCAGCAGCTCAGACAGGGAGGGGTATGGCTACACCTTC.

This clone was observed a handful of times. The chain is built from TRBV7-2 and TRBJ2-1, with TRBD2 matching over 12 bases. Germline-derived CDR1 and CDR2 are SGHTA and FQGNSA. The junction had 8 bases not matched to a gene; V was cut back by 5 bases and J by 9 bases. The CDR3 consists of 15 residues. The CDR3, as DNA: TGTGCCAGCAGCCCTCTAGCGGGAGGGCTCGGTGAGCAGTTCTTC. It codes for CASSPLAGGLGEQFF.

This clone has more than one count but fewer than ten. The chain combines TRBV23-1 with TRBJ1-2, with D possibly matching TRBD1 (5 bases). TRBV23-1 counts as an open reading frame of uncertain function. The CDR3 is made up of 16 amino acids. Between the trimmed V and J ends, which lost 3 bases and 4 bases, there was a span of 18 bases. The CDR3 sequence is CASSQGPGMSSYGYTF. CDR3 in DNA: TGCGCCAGCAGTCAGGGGCCGGGGATGAGTAGCTATGGCTACACCTTC.

This clone was detected a few times. The V and J genes are TRBV29-1 and TRBJ2-2; D call uncertain. V lost 2 bases and J lost 0, with 10 bases in between. The CDR3 extends over 15 amino acids. Germline assignment: CDR1 SQVTM and CDR2 ANQGSEA. In DNA, the CDR3 is TGCAGCGTTGAATTTCAGACCTCGAACACCGGGGAGCTGTTTTTT. Encoded protein: CSVEFQTSNTGELFF.

The chain combines TRBV30 with TRBJ2-3, with TRBD2 matching 14 bases. The junction had 8 bases not matched to a gene; V was cut back by 3 bases and J by 6 bases. The V gene's germline CDR1 is GTSNPN and CDR2 SVGIG (reference sequence). This CDR3 is built from 16 residues. The CDR3 nucleotides read TGTGCCTGGAGGGCGGGACTAGCGGGAGCGGGGGATACGCAGTATTTT. It translates to CAWRAGLAGAGDTQYF.

This chain links TRBV2 with TRBJ2-5; the D is unclear. V lost 6 bases and J 2 bases, leaving 7 bases between the germline ends. This CDR3 spans 12 amino acids. Germline-derived CDR1 and CDR2 are SNHLY and FYNNEI. The chain's CDR3 is CASSQLQETQYF. As DNA, the CDR3 is TGTGCCAGCAGCCAGTTACAAGAGACCCAGTACTTC.

V is TRBV4-2 and J is TRBJ2-2, with TRBD2 matching 7 bases. CDR1 LGHNA and CDR2 YNFKEQ come from the germline V gene. The V segment lost 0 bases and the J segment 3 bases; nucleotides outside the gene matches: 7. The CDR3 sequence is 17 residues long. The CDR3 nucleotides are TGTGCCAGCAGCCAAGATCACCTAGCGGCGGACACCGGGGAGCTGTTTTTT. It codes for CASSQDHLAADTGELFF.